This entry lists 9 T cell receptor beta chains sequenced from one sample in a study of PD-1 blockade in classical Hodgkin lymphoma (dated by TCRdb to the early 2020s). Library preparation employed the immunoSEQ multiplex PCR assay. TCRdb mirrors the immuneACCESS table, restricted to in-frame sequences. Some clones are absent from its copies; in checked studies, under half trace to an unresolved V gene, and the reason for the others is unknown. The sample table contains tens of thousands of clones; only one count was recorded for about 88% of them. In total, the top ten clones hold about 0.45% of the sample. This specimen's time point label, per the study, means: cycle 4 day 1 (C4D1), after 6 weeks of nivolumab. Relapse after autologous stem cell transplantation had occurred in all trial patients, and cohorts A, B and C were distinguished by prior brentuximab vedotin exposure. A Miltenyi CD4+ T cell isolation kit was used for magnetic negative selection to purify CD4+ T cells from thawed PBMCs.

Sequenced material: CD4+ T cells from blood, taken before the fourth cycle of nivolumab. The receptors originated from a human donor with classical Hodgkin lymphoma.

The rearrangement joins TRBV6-1 to TRBJ2-7; D may be TRBD1 or TRBD2 (5 bases each). Looked up from germline, CDR1 is MNHNS and CDR2 is SASEGT. Trimming removed 4 bases at V and 10 bases at J, with 17 bases between. This CDR3 region has 13 residues. CDR3 in DNA: TGTGCCAGCAGTGCCGAAGGGAAGGGGAGCCAGTACTTC. Translated, it gives CASSAEGKGSQYF.

The CDR3 nucleotides read TGTGCCAGCAGTGGCGCGTCAGGTACGCAGTATTTT. Its protein product is CASSGASGTQYF. This chain links TRBV2 with TRBJ2-3; the D is unclear. The CDR3 length is 12 residues. The V gene's germline CDR1 is SNHLY and CDR2 FYNNEI. The V end was cut by 4 bases, the J end by 8 bases, with 10 bases between.

The V gene is TRBV27, the J gene TRBJ1-5; the D is unclear. The CDR3 sequence is 13 residues long. The ends were cut back, 5 bases at V and 2 bases at J, with 7 bases in the middle. Germline lookup yields CDR1 MNHEY and CDR2 SMNVEV (reference sequence). The CDR3 sequence is CASSPTGNQPQHF. In nucleotides, the CDR3 is TGTGCCAGCAGTCCTACGGGCAATCAGCCCCAGCATTTT.

This chain connects TRBV4-1 to TRBJ1-4; D is undetermined. The CDR3 totals 15 residues. Trimming pared 4 bases from V and 8 bases from J, leaving 17 bases between. From germline, CDR1 is MGHRA and CDR2 YSYEKL. CDR3 coding DNA: TGCGCCAGCAGCCCGTGGCCAGAAGGGTACGAAAAACTGTTTTTT. Its translation: CASSPWPEGYEKLFF.

This clone was picked up one time. The genes are TRBV5-6 and TRBJ1-2; D possibly corresponds to TRBD1 (6 bases). Germline V gene lookup returns CDR1 SGHDT and CDR2 YYEEEE. V shed 4 bases and J shed 5 bases, with 9 bases lying between them. The CDR3 sequence is 12 residues long. CDR3 region: CASSPGQYGYTF. The CDR3 DNA reads TGTGCCAGCAGCCCCGGACAGTATGGCTACACCTTC.

The genes are TRBV19 and TRBJ2-2; 8 positions agree with TRBD1. The J segment lost 5 bases and the V segment lost 3 bases, leaving 2 bases of the junction unmatched. CDR3 length equals 14 residues. Germline-derived CDR1 and CDR2 are LNHDA and SQIVND (reference sequence). DNA for the CDR3: TGTGCCAGTAGTATTCGGACAGGGACCGGGGAGCTGTTTTTT. This sequence encodes CASSIRTGTGELFF.

This clone came up a few times. This rearrangement joins TRBV9 to TRBJ1-2; D remains ambiguous. Per the germline V gene, CDR1 is SGDLS and CDR2 is YYNGEE. Trimming cost V 2 bases and J 4 bases, with 6 bases left between them. The CDR3 runs 12 residues. CDR3 sequence: CASSVSTYGYTF. The CDR3 DNA follows: TGTGCCAGCAGCGTGTCTACCTATGGCTACACCTTC. Filled out from reference TRBV9 and TRBJ1-2, the complete variable domain reads DSGVTQTPKHLITATGQRVTLRCSPRSGDLSVYWYQQSLDQGLQFLIQYYNGEERAKGNILERFSAQQFPDLHSELNLSSLELGDSALYFCASSVSTYGYTFGSGTRLTVV.

CDR3 sequence: CASSNLAGDDTGETQYF. In DNA form, the CDR3 reads TGCGCCAGCAGCAACCTAGCGGGGGATGATACGGGAGAGACCCAGTACTTC. The V and J genes are TRBV5-1 and TRBJ2-5, with 10 nucleotides matching TRBD2. With 4 bases clipped from V and 4 bases from J, the junction kept 13 bases outside the gene matches. Germline CDR1 and CDR2: SGHRS and YFSETQ. This CDR3 contains 17 residues.

The gene calls are TRBV19 and TRBJ2-3; possible D gene TRBD1, 5 bases. CDR1 and CDR2 from the germline V gene are LNHDA and SQIVND (reference sequence). CDR3 length: 13 amino acids. V lost 6 bases to trimming and J lost 0 bases, with 7 bases between them. CDR3 DNA sequence: TGTGCCAGTAGGACAGCTAGCACAGATACGCAGTATTTT. Translation gives CASRTASTDTQYF.